The clone carrying this T cell receptor beta chain was detected only once. Its specificity is not known. Other DNA sequences in this specimen translate into the identical CDR3. These data are taken from a study of cytomegalovirus exposure and HLA in healthy donors. The CDR3 is made up of 16 amino acids. Germline lookup yields CDR1 LNHNV and CDR2 YYDKDF (reference sequence). The V end lost 4 bases, the J end lost 0 bases, and 12 bases lay between the germline ends. Broader study findings: Cytomegalovirus status was reportedly diagnosed by the classifier with high sensitivity and specificity.

Though nominally healthy at sampling, donors likely had unrecorded immune exposures. The PCR contained 60 Vbeta and 13 Jbeta primers. TCRdb's table, derived via immunoSEQ multiplex PCR, lists solely in-frame clones and lacks some. Seen here are about 150,000 clones, roughly 80% observed once, and the top ten hold 3% to 4%. The origin of this receptor is a human donor in good health. What was sequenced was PBMCs. The chain uses TRBV15 and TRBJ2-2; D is perhaps TRBD2 (5 bases). The CDR3, as DNA: TGTGCCACCAGCAAGCGCGGGCAGGCGAACACCGGGGAGCTGTTTTTT. Amino acid sequence: CATSKRGQANTGELFF. Combining the CDR3 with reference TRBV15 and TRBJ2-2 gives the whole variable domain DAMVIQNPRYQVTQFGKPVTLSCSQTLNHNVMYWYQQKSSQAPKLLFHYYDKDFNNEADTPDNFQSRRPNTSFCFLDIRSPGLGDTAMYLCATSKRGQANTGELFFGEGSRLTVL.